This entry describes one TCR beta chain. The gene names here belong to mouse. The read falls 1 residue short of the CDR3 end, and the missing part is taken from the germline J gene. This sample is drawn from a study of tissue T cells after allogeneic stem cell transplantation. The time point: mouse harvest day 14 after allogeneic transplant. Mouse grafts combined 10^7 T-cell-depleted bone marrow cells with 10^6 splenic CD5+ T cells. CDR1 is KGHPV and CDR2 is FQNQEV in the germline V gene (reference sequence). The V segment lost 0 bases and the J segment 6 bases; nucleotides outside the gene matches: 3. The CDR3 sequence is 15 residues long. TCRdb's table, derived via immunoSEQ multiplex PCR, lists solely in-frame clones and lacks some. Of about 3,000 clones in the sample, approximately 53% were seen once.

The sequence derives from a female BALB/c mouse given C57BL/6 T cells with graft-versus-host disease after an allogeneic hematopoietic cell transplant. The rearrangement joins TRBV26 to TRBJ1-5; 9 nucleotides agree with TRBD1. The specimen sequenced was gut tissue. The CDR3 here is CASSLSTGGFQAPLF. Partial CDR3 DNA: TGTGCCAGCAGTCTGTCGACAGGGGGATTCCAGGCTCCGCTT.